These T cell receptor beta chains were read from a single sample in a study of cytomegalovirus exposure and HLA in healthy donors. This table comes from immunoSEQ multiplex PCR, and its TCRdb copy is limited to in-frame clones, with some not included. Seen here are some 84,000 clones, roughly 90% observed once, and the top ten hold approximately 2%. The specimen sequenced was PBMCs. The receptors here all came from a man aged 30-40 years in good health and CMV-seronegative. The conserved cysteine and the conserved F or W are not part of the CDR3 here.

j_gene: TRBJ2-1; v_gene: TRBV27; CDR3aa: ASSSLPGLAGSYNEQF
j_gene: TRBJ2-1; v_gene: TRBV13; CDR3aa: ASSLVRGDGDEQF
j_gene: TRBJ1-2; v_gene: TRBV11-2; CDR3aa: ASSFPLDTLNYGYT
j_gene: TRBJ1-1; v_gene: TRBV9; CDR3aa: ASSVQQGADTEAF
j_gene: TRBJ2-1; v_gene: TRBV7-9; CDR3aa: ASRWVLAGGPGGYNEQF
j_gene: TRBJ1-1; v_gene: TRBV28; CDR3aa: ASSLGLLNTEAF
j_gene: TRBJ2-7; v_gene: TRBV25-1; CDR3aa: ASSDRGVDEQY
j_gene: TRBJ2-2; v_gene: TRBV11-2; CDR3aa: ASSLSGQVGELF
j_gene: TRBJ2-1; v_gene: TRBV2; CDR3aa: ASIPGLAPIRDEQF
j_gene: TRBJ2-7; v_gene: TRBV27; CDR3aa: ASSLSWQDPNEQY
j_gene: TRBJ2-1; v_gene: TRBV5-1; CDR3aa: ASSLAGGQASEQF
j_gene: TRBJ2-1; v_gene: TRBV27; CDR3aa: ASNLAGGDNEQF
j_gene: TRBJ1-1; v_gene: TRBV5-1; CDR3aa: ASSLGFSGADTEAF
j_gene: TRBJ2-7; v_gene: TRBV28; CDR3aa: ASSFFRTSGSYEQY
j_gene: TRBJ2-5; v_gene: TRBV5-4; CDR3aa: ASRSLQGRRETQY
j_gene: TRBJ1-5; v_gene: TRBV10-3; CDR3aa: AISSATNQPQH
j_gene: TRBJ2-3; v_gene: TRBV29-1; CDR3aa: SAVGGDGGSTSTDTQY
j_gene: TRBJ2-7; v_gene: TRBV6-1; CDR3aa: ASSEGTGGSYEQY
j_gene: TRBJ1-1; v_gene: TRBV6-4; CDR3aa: ASSIQENTEAF
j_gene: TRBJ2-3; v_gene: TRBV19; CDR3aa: ASKGSTRGTDTQY
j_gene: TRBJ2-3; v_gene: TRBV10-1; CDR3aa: ASSAIRGDTQY
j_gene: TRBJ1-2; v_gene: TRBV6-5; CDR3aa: ASSRGDGYT